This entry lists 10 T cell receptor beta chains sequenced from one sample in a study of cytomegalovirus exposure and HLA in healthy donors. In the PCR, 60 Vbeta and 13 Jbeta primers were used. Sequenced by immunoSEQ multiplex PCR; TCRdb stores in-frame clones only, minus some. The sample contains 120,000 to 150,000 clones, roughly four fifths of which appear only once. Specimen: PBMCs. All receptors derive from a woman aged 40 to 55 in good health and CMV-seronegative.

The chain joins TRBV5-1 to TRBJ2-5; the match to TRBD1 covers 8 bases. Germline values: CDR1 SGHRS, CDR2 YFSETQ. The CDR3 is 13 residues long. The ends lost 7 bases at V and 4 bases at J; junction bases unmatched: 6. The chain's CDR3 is CASRSTGVETQYF. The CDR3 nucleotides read TGCGCCAGCCGGTCGACAGGGGTAGAGACCCAGTACTTC.

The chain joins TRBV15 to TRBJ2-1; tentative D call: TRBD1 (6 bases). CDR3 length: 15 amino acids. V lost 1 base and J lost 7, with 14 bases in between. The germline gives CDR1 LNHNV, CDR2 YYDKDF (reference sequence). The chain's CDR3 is CATSRVTLGQNEQFF. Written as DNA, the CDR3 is TGTGCCACCAGCAGAGTCACCCTCGGACAGAATGAGCAGTTCTTC.

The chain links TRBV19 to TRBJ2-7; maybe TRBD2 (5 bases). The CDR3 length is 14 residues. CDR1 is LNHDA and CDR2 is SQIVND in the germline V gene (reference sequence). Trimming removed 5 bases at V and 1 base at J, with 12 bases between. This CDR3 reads CASSLYSASYEQYF. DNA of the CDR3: TGTGCCAGTAGTTTGTATAGCGCTTCCTACGAGCAGTACTTC.

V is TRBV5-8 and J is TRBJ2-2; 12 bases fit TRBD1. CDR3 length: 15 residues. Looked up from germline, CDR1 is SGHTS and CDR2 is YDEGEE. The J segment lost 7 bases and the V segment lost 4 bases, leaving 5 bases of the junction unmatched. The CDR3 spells CASSLGQGAIGELFF. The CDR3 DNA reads TGTGCCAGCAGCCTGGGACAGGGGGCAATCGGGGAGCTGTTTTTT.

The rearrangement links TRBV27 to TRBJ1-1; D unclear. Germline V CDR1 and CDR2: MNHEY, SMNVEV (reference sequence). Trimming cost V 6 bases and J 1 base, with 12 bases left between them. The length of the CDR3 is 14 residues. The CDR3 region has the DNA TGTGCCAGCAGACCCACTGGTGGGAACACTGAAGCTTTCTTT. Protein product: CASRPTGGNTEAFF.

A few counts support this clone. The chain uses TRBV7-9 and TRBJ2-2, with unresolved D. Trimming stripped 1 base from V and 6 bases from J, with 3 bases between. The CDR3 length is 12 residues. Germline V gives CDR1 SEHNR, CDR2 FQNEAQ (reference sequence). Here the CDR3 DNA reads TGTGCCAGCAGCTTAGGAGCCGGGGAGCTGTTTTTT. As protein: CASSLGAGELFF. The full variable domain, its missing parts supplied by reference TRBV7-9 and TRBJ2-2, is DTGVSQNPRHKITKRGQNVTFRCDPISEHNRLYWYRQTLGQGPEFLTYFQNEAQLEKSRLLSDRFSAERPKGSFSTLEIQRTEQGDSAMYLCASSLGAGELFFGEGSRLTVL.

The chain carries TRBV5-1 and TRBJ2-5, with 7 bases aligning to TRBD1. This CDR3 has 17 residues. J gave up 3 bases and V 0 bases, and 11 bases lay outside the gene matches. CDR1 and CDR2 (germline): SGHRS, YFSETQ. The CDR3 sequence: CASSLDGTARGEETQYF. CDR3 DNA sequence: TGCGCCAGCAGCTTGGATGGGACAGCCCGAGGGGAAGAGACCCAGTACTTC.

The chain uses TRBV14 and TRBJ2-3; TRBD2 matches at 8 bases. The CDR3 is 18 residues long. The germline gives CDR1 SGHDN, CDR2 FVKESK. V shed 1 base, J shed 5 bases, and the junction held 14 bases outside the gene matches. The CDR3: CASSQVSTGLVALDTQYF. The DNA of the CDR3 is TGTGCCAGCAGCCAAGTCTCGACGGGACTAGTGGCTTTAGATACGCAGTATTTT.

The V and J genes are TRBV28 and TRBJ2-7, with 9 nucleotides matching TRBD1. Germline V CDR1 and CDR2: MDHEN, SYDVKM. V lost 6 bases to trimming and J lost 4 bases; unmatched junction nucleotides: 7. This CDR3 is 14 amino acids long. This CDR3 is CASRGTGSPYEQYF. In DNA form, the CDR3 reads TGTGCCAGCAGGGGGACAGGGTCGCCTTACGAGCAGTACTTC.

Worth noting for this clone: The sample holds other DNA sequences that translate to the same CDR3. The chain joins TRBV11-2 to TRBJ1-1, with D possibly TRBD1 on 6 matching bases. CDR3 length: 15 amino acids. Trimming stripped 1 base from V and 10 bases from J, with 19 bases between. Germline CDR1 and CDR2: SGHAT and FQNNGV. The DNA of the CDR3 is TGTGCCAGCAGCTTAGCCCGAACAGGGCTGGTTCGAGCTTTCTTT. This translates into CASSLARTGLVRAFF.